What follows are 19 T cell receptor beta chains derived from one specimen sequenced in a study of regulatory T cells in long-lasting Graves disease. CDR3 regions were amplified by Arm-PCR using iRepertoire HTBI primers to build TCR beta libraries. TCRdb itself ran the multiplex PCR reads through MiXCR, one entry per CDR3 protein. The sample gives 200,000 to 250,000 distinct CDR3 sequences, roughly 21% of which show up once; about 15% is in the top ten. Time point denoted: newly diagnosed GD, antithyroid drugs for less than 3 months. There was RNA extracted from PBMCs, and the TCR library was made from it. This specimen consisted of peripheral blood mononuclear cells (PBMCs), obtained at new diagnosis, from a patient treated with antithyroid drugs. These receptor sequences come from a female donor with Graves disease.

About this clonotype: With a far larger clone one base away, a read error is the likely cause. The V call is TRBV27, the J call TRBJ2-7; unclear D gene. The CDR3 is 14 residues long. The V gene's germline CDR1 is MNHEY and CDR2 SMNVEV (reference sequence). The CDR3: CAGSLGRTHYEQYF. The CDR3 coding sequence is TGTGCCGGCAGTTTAGGCCGGACCCACTACGAGCAGTACTTC.

This clonotype was counted many times. The J gene is TRBJ1-1, the V gene TRBV2; TRBD1 is a possible D gene (5 bases). The V gene lost 6 bases and the J gene lost 1 base, with 9 bases spanning the gap. CDR3 length: 13 amino acids. Germline CDR1 is SNHLY and CDR2 is FYNNEI. CDR3: CASRGPRNTEAFF. As DNA, the CDR3 is TGTGCCAGCAGGGGGCCCAGGAACACTGAAGCTTTCTTT.

In this sample, this clonotype turned up many times. This chain uses TRBV20-1 with TRBJ2-3; TRBD2 aligns across 7 bases. This CDR3 has 14 residues. The V gene end was trimmed by 2 bases and the J gene end by 4 bases; junction bases not matched to a gene: 6. CDR1 is DFQATT and CDR2 is SNEGSKA in the germline V gene (reference sequence). The CDR3 reads CSARLGGRADTQYF. CDR3 bases: TGCAGTGCTAGATTGGGCGGGAGAGCAGATACGCAGTATTTT.

This clonotype has a count of ten or more. The chain is built from TRBV12-3 or TRBV12-4 and TRBJ2-2, with 9 bases matching TRBD2. The CDR3 extends over 15 amino acids. The J segment lost 3 bases and the V segment lost 5 bases, leaving 4 bases of the junction unmatched. The CDR3 region has the DNA TGTGCCAGCAGTCGCGGGAGGGCCGACACCGGGGAGCTGTTTTTT. It translates to CASSRGRADTGELFF.

V is TRBV18 and J is TRBJ1-2, with 7 bases fitting TRBD1. Germline CDR1 KGHSH, CDR2 LQKENI. The CDR3 consists of 12 residues. Trimming cost V 5 bases and J 4 bases; bases outside gene matches: 1. The CDR3, as DNA: TGTGCCAGCTCAACAGGGGCCTATGGCTACACCTTC. This sequence encodes CASSTGAYGYTF.

As concerns this clonotype: This may stem from a read error, because a much larger clone lies one nucleotide away. The chain has TRBV20-1 and TRBJ1-6; maybe TRBD1 (6 bases). Germline V gene lookup returns CDR1 DFQATT and CDR2 SNEGSKA (reference sequence). V was clipped by 3 bases and J by 8 bases, with 11 bases between them. The CDR3 length is 13 residues. The CDR3 nucleotides are TGCAGTGCTAGTGGACAGACTGATTCACCCCTCCACTTT. The encoded protein is CSASGQTDSPLHF.

This clonotype was seen a few times. This chain uses TRBV7-9 with TRBJ2-5; 8 positions agree with TRBD1. V gave up 1 base and J gave up 3 bases; unmatched junction bases: 7. This CDR3 is built from 16 residues. The germline gives CDR1 SEHNR, CDR2 FQNEAQ (reference sequence). This CDR3 reads CASSLGAWTGKETQYF. The DNA of the CDR3 is TGTGCCAGCAGCTTAGGGGCCTGGACAGGGAAAGAGACCCAGTACTTC.

The sample holds many counts of this clonotype. The V call is TRBV7-3, the J call TRBJ2-2; D call uncertain. From germline, CDR1 is SGHTA and CDR2 FQGTGA. V shed 5 bases and J shed 1 base, with 14 bases lying between them. The CDR3 sequence is 16 residues long. The CDR3 sequence is CASSLQAGMNTGELFF. CDR3 bases: TGTGCCAGCAGCCTCCAGGCTGGGATGAACACCGGGGAGCTGTTTTTT. Complete variable domain (other parts from reference TRBV7-3 and TRBJ2-2): GAGVSQTPSNKVTEKGKYVELRCDPISGHTALYWYRQSLGQGPEFLIYFQGTGAADDSGLPNDRFFAVRPEGSVSTLKIQRTERGDSAVYLCASSLQAGMNTGELFFGEGSRLTVL.

The table lists this clonotype with many counts. The chain is built from TRBV24-1 and TRBJ2-1, with 7 nucleotides matching TRBD2. This CDR3 has 13 residues. With 9 bases clipped from V and 9 bases from J, the junction kept 10 bases outside the gene matches. CDR1 KGHDR and CDR2 SFDVKD come from the germline V gene. CDR3 region: CATRTSFGGEQFF. In DNA form, the CDR3 reads TGTGCCACCCGGACTAGTTTTGGTGGTGAGCAGTTCTTC.

This clonotype turned up a few times. Sequence at one end of the junction differs from germline and may be a read error. CDR3 sequence: CASSLTADTLIF. The CDR3 DNA reads TGTGCCAGCAGCTTAACCGCGGACACTTTGATCTTT. This chain links TRBV7-3 with TRBJ1-1, with D possibly being TRBD1 (5 bases). Germline V gene lookup returns CDR1 SGHTA and CDR2 FQGTGA. The CDR3 consists of 12 residues.

At least ten counts were recorded for this clonotype. The rearrangement links TRBV10-3 to TRBJ2-5; the match to TRBD1 covers 7 bases. V shed 11 bases and J 5 bases; nucleotides not matched to a gene: 11. Germline V lookup: CDR1 ENHRY, CDR2 SYGVKD. This CDR3 has 13 residues. The CDR3 here is CAAEGALGETQYF. In DNA form, the CDR3 reads TGTGCCGCCGAGGGGGCCCTAGGGGAGACCCAGTACTTC.

This clonotype occurred many times. The chain recombines TRBV6-1 with TRBJ1-1; D is unresolved. The germline V and J ends were trimmed by 4 bases and 0 bases, with 9 bases remaining between them. This CDR3 spans 14 amino acids. CDR1 is MNHNS, CDR2 SASEGT, per germline. CDR3 protein: CASSGTVMNTEAFF. CDR3 nucleotides: TGTGCCAGCAGTGGCACTGTTATGAACACTGAAGCTTTCTTT.

The chain uses TRBV6-2 or TRBV6-3 and TRBJ2-5; D possibly uses TRBD1 or TRBD2 (6 bases each). V was pared by 0 bases and J by 3 bases, with 14 bases between. The germline V gene encodes CDR1 MNHEY and CDR2 SVGEGT. The length of the CDR3 is 16 residues. The chain's CDR3 is CASSYSWGAAEETQYF. The CDR3 DNA is TGTGCCAGCAGTTACTCGTGGGGGGCGGCTGAAGAGACCCAGTACTTC.

V and J are TRBV20-1 and TRBJ2-1, with 9 bases lining up with TRBD2. This CDR3 comprises 13 residues. V dropped 4 bases and J dropped 6; count of bases not matched to a gene: 4. Looked up from germline, CDR1 is DFQATT and CDR2 is SNEGSKA (reference sequence). The CDR3 DNA is TGCAGTGCTACGCGGGGGGGCGTCAATGAGCAGTTCTTC. This sequence encodes CSATRGGVNEQFF.

This clonotype has only a few counts. The rearrangement links TRBV10-3 to TRBJ2-1; a possible D gene is TRBD2 (6 bases). Deletions cut 0 bases from V and 8 bases from J, with 14 bases between. Germline V gives CDR1 ENHRY, CDR2 SYGVKD. The CDR3 is made up of 15 amino acids. The CDR3 here is CAISESASSGDEQFF. The CDR3 DNA reads as TGTGCCATCAGTGAGTCGGCTAGTAGCGGAGATGAGCAGTTCTTC.

A few counts support this clonotype. The chain joins TRBV19 to TRBJ2-5; 13 bases fit TRBD2. V gave up 10 bases and J gave up 2 bases; unmatched junction bases: 10. Germline lookup yields CDR1 LNHDA and CDR2 SQIVND (reference sequence). The CDR3 extends over 16 amino acids. The CDR3 spells CATRTSGRKAQETQYF. CDR3 bases: TGTGCCACTAGGACTAGCGGGAGAAAAGCGCAAGAGACCCAGTACTTC.

This clonotype has ten or more counts. The J gene is TRBJ2-2, the V gene TRBV12-3 or TRBV12-4; perhaps TRBD1 as D (6 bases). V was cut by 7 bases and J by 5 bases, with 14 bases left in between. The CDR3 spans 14 residues. Here the CDR3 reads CASMRAGVTGELFF. The CDR3 DNA is TGTGCCAGCATGCGGGCAGGGGTGACCGGGGAGCTGTTTTTT.

The chain employs TRBV7-2 and TRBJ1-5; D may be TRBD1 (5 bases). CDR1 and CDR2 from the germline V gene are SGHTA and FQGNSA. This CDR3 has 16 amino acids. Trimming took off 3 bases at V and 5 bases at J, with 17 bases between the two ends. The CDR3 DNA reads TGTGCCAGCAGCTTGATGCCCCCCGGACAAGATCAGCCCCAGCATTTT. Residues: CASSLMPPGQDQPQHF.

This clonotype was seen more than once but under ten times. V and J are TRBV15 and TRBJ2-3; D is uncertain. V shed 1 base and J shed 2 bases, with 4 bases lying between them. Germline-derived CDR1 and CDR2 are LNHNV and YYDKDF (reference sequence). This CDR3 comprises 13 residues. CDR3 sequence (DNA): TGTGCCACCAGCAGAGGGTTCACAGATACGCAGTATTTT. The encoded protein is CATSRGFTDTQYF.